These 4 T cell receptor beta chains came from one sample sequenced in a study of blood T cell repertoires in COVID-19. TCRdb's copy holds only in-frame clones and misses some; the assay was immunoSEQ multiplex PCR. The sample holds roughly 250,000 clones, 70% to 90% seen once. The sequenced material came from peripheral blood. These receptors were collected from a human donor with COVID-19, enrolled during active disease. The donor label of this sample is uncertain.

The J gene is TRBJ1-1, the V gene TRBV28, with a tentative D call TRBD1 (6 bases). This CDR3 comprises 14 residues. Between the trimmed V and J ends, which lost 6 bases and 5 bases, there was a span of 16 bases. Germline values: CDR1 MDHEN, CDR2 SYDVKM. For the CDR3, the DNA is TGTGCCAGCAGCAGTGCGGGGGGCCGTACTGAAGCTTTCTTT. Encoded protein: CASSSAGGRTEAFF.

This clone has only one observation. This chain connects TRBV11-3 to TRBJ1-1; 9 bases are shared with TRBD1. The CDR3 spans 19 residues. V shed 2 bases and J 5 bases; nucleotides not matched to a gene: 18. Germline V lookup: CDR1 SGHNT, CDR2 YENEEA. The CDR3 nucleotides read TGTGCCAGCAGCTTATCCCCTACACAGGGGGCGTTTAGATCGACTGAAGCTTTCTTT. As protein: CASSLSPTQGAFRSTEAFF.

This clone has just a few counts. The CDR3 sequence is CASSISGTGYEKLFF. The CDR3 DNA reads TGTGCCAGTAGTATTTCCGGGACAGGGTATGAAAAACTGTTTTTT. The V call is TRBV19, the J call TRBJ1-4, with 9 positions matching TRBD1. Germline V CDR1 and CDR2: LNHDA, SQIVND (reference sequence). There are 15 residues in the CDR3. The V segment lost 3 bases and the J segment 6 bases; nucleotides outside the gene matches: 5.

The J gene is TRBJ2-3, the V gene TRBV27; perhaps TRBD2 as D (6 bases). Germline V gives CDR1 MNHEY, CDR2 SMNVEV (reference sequence). The CDR3 runs to 13 residues. Trimming took 6 bases from V and 8 from J, leaving 15 bases between them. Here the CDR3 DNA reads TGTGCCAGCAGCCTCGGGGGAGTGGGTACGCAGTATTTT. This gives the protein CASSLGGVGTQYF.